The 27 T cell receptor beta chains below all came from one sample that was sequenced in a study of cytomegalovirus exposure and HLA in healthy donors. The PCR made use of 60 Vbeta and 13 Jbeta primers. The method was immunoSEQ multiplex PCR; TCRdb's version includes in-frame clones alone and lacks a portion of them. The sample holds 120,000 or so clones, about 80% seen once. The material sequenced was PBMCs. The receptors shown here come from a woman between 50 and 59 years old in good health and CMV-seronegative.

CDR3 in amino acids: CASSLHGGANVLTF. CDR3 sequence (DNA): TGTGCCAGCAGCCTCCACGGGGGGGCCAACGTCCTGACTTTC. The V gene is TRBV14, the J gene TRBJ2-6; D ambiguous. V was shortened by 4 bases and J by 4 bases, with 8 bases between the two germline ends. The CDR3 runs to 14 residues. Germline values: CDR1 SGHDN, CDR2 FVKESK.

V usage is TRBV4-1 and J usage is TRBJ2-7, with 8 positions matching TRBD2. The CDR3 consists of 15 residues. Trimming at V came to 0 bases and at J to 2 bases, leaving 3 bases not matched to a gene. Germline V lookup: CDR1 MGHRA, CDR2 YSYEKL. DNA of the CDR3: TGCGCCAGCAGCCAAGATGCGGGAGGAACCTACGAGCAGTACTTC. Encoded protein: CASSQDAGGTYEQYF.

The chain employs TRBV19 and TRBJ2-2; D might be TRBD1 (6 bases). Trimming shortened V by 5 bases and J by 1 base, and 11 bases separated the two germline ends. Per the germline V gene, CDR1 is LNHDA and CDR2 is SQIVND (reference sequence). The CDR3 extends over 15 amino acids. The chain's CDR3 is CASSWGHQNTGELFF. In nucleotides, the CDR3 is TGTGCCAGTAGTTGGGGACACCAGAACACCGGGGAGCTGTTTTTT.

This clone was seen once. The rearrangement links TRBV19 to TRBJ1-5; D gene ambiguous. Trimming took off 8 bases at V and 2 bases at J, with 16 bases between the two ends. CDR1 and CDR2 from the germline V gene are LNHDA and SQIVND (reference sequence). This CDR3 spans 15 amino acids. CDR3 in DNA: TGTGCCAGTCAATCCCGAAGAGAGGGCAATCAGCCCCAGCATTTT. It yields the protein CASQSRREGNQPQHF.

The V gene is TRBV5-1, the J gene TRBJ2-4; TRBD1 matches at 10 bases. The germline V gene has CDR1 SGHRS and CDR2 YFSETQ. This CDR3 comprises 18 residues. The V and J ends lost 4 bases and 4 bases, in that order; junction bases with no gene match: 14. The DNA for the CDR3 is TGCGCCAGCAGCGGCGAACCGGGACAGGGGACCCAAAAAAACATTCAGTACTTC. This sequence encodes CASSGEPGQGTQKNIQYF.

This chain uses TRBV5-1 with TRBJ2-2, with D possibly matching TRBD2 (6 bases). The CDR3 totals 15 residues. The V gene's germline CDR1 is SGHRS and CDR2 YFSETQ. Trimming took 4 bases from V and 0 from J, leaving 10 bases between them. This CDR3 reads CASSEDYANTGELFF. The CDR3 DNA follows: TGCGCCAGCAGCGAGGACTACGCGAACACCGGGGAGCTGTTTTTT.

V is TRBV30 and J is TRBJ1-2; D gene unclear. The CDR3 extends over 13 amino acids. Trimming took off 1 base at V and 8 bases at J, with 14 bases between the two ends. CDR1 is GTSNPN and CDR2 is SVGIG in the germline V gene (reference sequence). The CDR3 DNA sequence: TGTGCCTGGAGTGGAGCTCGGGAGTCCGGCTACACCTTC. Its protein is CAWSGARESGYTF.

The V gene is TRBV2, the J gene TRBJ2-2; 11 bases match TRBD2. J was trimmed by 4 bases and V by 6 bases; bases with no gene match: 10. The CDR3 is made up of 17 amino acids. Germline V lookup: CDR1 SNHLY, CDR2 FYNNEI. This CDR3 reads CASSESGLAVGTGELFF. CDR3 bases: TGTGCCAGCAGCGAATCGGGACTAGCGGTTGGCACCGGGGAGCTGTTTTTT.

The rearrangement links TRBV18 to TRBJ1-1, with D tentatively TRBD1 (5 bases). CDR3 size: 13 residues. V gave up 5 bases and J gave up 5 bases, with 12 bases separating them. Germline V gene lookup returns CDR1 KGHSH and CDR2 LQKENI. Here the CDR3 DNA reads TGTGCCAGCTCAGGGGCCTGGGGAACTGAAGCTTTCTTT. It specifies CASSGAWGTEAFF.

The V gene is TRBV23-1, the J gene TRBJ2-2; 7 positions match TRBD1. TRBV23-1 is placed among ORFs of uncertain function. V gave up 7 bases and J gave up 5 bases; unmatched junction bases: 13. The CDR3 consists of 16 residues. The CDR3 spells CASIKKQGKKTGELFF. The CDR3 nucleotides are TGCGCCAGCATTAAGAAACAGGGGAAGAAGACCGGGGAGCTGTTTTTT.

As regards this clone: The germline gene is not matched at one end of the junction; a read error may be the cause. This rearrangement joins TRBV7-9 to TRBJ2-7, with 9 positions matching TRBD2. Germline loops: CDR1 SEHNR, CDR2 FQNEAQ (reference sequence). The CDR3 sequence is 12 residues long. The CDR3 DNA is TGTTCCAGCGCTAGCGGGAACTACGAGCAGTACTTC. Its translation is CSSASGNYEQYF.

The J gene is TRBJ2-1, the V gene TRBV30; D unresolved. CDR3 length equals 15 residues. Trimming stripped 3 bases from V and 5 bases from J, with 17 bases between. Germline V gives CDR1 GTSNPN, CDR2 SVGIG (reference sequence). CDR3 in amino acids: CAWSRLRFRDNEQFF. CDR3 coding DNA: TGTGCCTGGAGCAGACTGCGGTTCCGGGACAATGAGCAGTTCTTC.

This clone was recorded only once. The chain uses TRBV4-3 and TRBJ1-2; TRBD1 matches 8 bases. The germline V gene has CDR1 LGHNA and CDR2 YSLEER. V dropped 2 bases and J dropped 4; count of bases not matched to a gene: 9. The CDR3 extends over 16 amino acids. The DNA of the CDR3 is TGCGCCAGCAGCCAATACCGACAGGGGACGGTCTATGGCTACACCTTC. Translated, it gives CASSQYRQGTVYGYTF.

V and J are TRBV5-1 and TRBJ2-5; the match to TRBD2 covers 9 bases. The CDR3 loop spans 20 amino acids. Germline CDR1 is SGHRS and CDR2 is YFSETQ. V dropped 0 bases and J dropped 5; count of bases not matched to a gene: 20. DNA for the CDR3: TGCGCCAGCAGCTTGGGCCGCGACATCAATCTAGCGGGAAGGGTTGAGACCCAGTACTTC. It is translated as CASSLGRDINLAGRVETQYF.

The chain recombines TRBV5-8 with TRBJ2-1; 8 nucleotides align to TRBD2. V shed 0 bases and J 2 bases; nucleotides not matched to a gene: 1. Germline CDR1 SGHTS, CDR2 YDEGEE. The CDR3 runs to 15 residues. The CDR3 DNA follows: TGTGCCAGCAGCTTGGTACTAGCGGCCTACAATGAGCAGTTCTTC. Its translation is CASSLVLAAYNEQFF.

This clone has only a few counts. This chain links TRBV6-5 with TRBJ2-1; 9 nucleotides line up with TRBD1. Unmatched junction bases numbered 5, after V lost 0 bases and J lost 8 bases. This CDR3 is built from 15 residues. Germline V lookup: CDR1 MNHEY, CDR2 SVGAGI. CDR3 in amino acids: CASSYSRQGGDEQFF. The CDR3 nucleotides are TGTGCCAGCAGTTACTCCCGACAGGGGGGCGATGAGCAGTTCTTC.

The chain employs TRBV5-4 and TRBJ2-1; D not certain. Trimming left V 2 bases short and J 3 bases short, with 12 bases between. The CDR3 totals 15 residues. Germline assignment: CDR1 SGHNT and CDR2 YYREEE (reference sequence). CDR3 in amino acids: CASSFVELSYNEQFF. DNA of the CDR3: TGTGCCAGCAGCTTTGTGGAGCTGAGCTACAATGAGCAGTTCTTC.

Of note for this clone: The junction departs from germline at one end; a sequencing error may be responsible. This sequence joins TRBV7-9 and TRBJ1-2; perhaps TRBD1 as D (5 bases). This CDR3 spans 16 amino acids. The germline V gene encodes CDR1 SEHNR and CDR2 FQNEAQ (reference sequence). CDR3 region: CSSSLASWGDLYGYTF. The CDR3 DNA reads TGTTCCAGCAGCTTAGCTTCTTGGGGGGACCTTTATGGCTACACCTTC.

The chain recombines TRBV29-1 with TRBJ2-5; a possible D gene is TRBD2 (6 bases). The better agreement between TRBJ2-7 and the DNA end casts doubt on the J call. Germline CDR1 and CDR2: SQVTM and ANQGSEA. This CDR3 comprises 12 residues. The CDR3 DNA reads TGCAGTGCGACCTGGAGAGCGGGCGAGCAGTACTTC. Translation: CSATWRAGEQYF.

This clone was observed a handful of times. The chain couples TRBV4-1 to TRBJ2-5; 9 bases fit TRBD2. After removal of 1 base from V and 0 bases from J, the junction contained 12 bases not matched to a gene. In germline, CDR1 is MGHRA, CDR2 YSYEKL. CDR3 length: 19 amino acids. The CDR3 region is CASSQVGVTSGGYQETQYF. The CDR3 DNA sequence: TGCGCCAGCAGCCAAGTCGGTGTGACTAGCGGAGGTTACCAAGAGACCCAGTACTTC.

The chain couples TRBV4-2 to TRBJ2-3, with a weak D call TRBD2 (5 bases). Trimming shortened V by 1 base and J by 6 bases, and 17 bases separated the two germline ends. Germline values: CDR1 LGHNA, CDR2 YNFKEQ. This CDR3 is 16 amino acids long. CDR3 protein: CASSQGVESRGDTQYF. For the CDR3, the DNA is TGTGCCAGCAGCCAAGGAGTGGAATCGAGAGGGGATACGCAGTATTTT.

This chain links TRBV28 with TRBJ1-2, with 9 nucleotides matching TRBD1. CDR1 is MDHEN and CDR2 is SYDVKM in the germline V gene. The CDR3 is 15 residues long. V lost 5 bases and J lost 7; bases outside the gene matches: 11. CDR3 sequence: CASSPGDRVVGGYTF. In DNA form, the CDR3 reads TGTGCCAGCAGTCCGGGGGACAGGGTTGTAGGTGGCTACACCTTC.

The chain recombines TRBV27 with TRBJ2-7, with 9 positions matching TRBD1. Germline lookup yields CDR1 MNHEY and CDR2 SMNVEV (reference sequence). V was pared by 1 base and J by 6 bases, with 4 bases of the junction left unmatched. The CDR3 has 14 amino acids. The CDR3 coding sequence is TGTGCCAGCAGTTTATACAGGGGGCCCGGCGAGCAGTACTTC. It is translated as CASSLYRGPGEQYF.

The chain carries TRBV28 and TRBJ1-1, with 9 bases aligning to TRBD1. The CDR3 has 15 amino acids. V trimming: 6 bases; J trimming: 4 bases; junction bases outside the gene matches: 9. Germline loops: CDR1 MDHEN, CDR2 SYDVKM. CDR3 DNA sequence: TGTGCCAGCAGACCAGACAGGGGGGGGTCCACTGAAGCTTTCTTT. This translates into CASRPDRGGSTEAFF.

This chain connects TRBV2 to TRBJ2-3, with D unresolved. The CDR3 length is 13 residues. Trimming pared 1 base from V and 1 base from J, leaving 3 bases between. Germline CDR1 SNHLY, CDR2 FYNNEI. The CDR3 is CASSEGGTDTQYF. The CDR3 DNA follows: TGTGCCAGCAGTGAAGGCGGCACAGATACGCAGTATTTT.

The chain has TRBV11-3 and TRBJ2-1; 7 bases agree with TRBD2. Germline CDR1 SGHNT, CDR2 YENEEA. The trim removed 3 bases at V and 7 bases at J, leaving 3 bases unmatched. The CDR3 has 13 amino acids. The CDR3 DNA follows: TGTGCCAGCAGCTTCGGGGGAGGGAATGAGCAGTTCTTC. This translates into CASSFGGGNEQFF.

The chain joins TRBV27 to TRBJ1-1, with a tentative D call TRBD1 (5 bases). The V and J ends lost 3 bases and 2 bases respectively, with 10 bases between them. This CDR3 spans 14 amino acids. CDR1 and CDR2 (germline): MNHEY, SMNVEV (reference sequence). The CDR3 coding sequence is TGTGCCAGCAGTTTGGGGCAGATAAACACTGAAGCTTTCTTT. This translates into CASSLGQINTEAFF.